This T cell receptor beta chain emerged from a study of cytomegalovirus exposure and HLA in healthy donors. Across the study: Sequencing of about 200 million T cells in an earlier analysis found some 100 million unique TCR beta sequences. Overall study results and limits: Associated with HLA alleles at 0.05 false discovery rate in a later analysis were 16,951 TCR beta sequences. A previous analysis found most TCR beta V segments productive roughly 90% or roughly 30% of the time. A later analysis linked a missense DCLRE1C variant to TCR beta V- and J-gene trimming.

This clone has only one observation. The target antigen is unknown. A multiplex PCR was run with 60 Vbeta primers and 13 Jbeta primers. TCRdb's copy holds only in-frame clones and misses some; the assay was immunoSEQ multiplex PCR. The sample has about 110,000 clones, around 80% seen once; the top ten hold 2.5% to 3.5%. Deletions cut 6 bases from V and 3 bases from J, with 15 bases between. This CDR3 spans 15 amino acids. Germline CDR1 MNHNY, CDR2 SVGAGI (reference sequence). Material for sequencing was PBMCs. The V and J genes are TRBV6-6 and TRBJ1-3; D unclear. The receptor was derived from a woman between 18 and 29 years old in good health and CMV-seropositive. The CDR3 DNA sequence: TGTGCCAGCAGCAACCCCACGGGGTTTGGAAACACCATATATTTT. The encoded protein is CASSNPTGFGNTIYF.